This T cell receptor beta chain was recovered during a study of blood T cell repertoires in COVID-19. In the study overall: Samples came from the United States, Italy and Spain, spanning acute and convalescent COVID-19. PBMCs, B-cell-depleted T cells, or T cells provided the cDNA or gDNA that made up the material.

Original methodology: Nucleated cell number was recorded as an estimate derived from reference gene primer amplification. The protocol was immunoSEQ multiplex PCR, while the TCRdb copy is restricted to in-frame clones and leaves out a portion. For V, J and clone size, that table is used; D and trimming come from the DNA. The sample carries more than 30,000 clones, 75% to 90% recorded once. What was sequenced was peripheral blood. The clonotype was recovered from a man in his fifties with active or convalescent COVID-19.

The CDR3 loop reads CASSVEAGAYNEQFF. CDR3 bases: TGTGCCAGCAGTGTCGAGGCGGGGGCTTACAATGAGCAGTTCTTC. The rearrangement links TRBV6-4 to TRBJ2-1; TRBD2 is a possible D gene (7 bases). Germline V gives CDR1 MRHNA, CDR2 SNTAGT. There are 15 residues in the CDR3. V lost 4 bases, J lost 4 bases, and 14 bases lay in between.